The rows below give T cell receptor beta chains drawn from one sample of a study of blood T cells in healthy people across ages. TCRdb reanalysed the 5' RACE reads using MiXCR and keeps one entry per CDR3 protein. The sample shows fewer than 950,000 distinct CDR3 sequences, roughly 50% of them seen only once. Input material: blood. Every receptor here comes from a man at least 80 years old in good health. CDR3s include the opening cysteine and the closing phenylalanine or tryptophan. Fields, in order: V gene, clone size, J gene, D gene, CDR3 DNA, CDR3 protein. The D gene is left open where the match is weak. The listing skips clone size in some rows; elsewhere it reads once, few, many or a size class.

V gene: TRBV29-1
clone size: few
J gene: TRBJ2-7
D gene: TRBD2
CDR3 DNA: TGCAGCGTCGGTAGCGGGGGGATCTCCTACAATGAGCAGTACTTC
CDR3 protein: CSVGSGGISYNEQYF

V gene: TRBV9
clone size: -
J gene: TRBJ2-7
D gene: TRBD1
CDR3 DNA: TGTGCCAGCAGCGTATGGGACAGGGGGCCCTACGAGCAGTACTTC
CDR3 protein: CASSVWDRGPYEQYF

V gene: TRBV5-1
clone size: -
J gene: TRBJ2-6
D gene: TRBD2
CDR3 DNA: TGCGCCAGCGGGGGGGACTCTGGGGCCAACGTCCTGACTTTC
CDR3 protein: CASGGDSGANVLTF

V gene: TRBV28
clone size: few
J gene: TRBJ1-2
D gene: -
CDR3 DNA: TGTGCCTTGGCCCCCCTGGACAGCCTACTTAATTATGGCTACACCTTC
CDR3 protein: CALAPLDSLLNYGYTF

V gene: TRBV5-6
clone size: -
J gene: TRBJ2-3
D gene: TRBD1
CDR3 DNA: TGTGCCAGCAGAGAAACAGGGGCCCCGGCAGATACGCAGTATTTT
CDR3 protein: CASRETGAPADTQYF

V gene: TRBV21-1
clone size: -
J gene: TRBJ2-5
D gene: -
CDR3 DNA: TGTGCCAGCACCGGGTCCGGGACTAGCGGGTGCCTCGCCAGAGAGACCCAGTACTTC
CDR3 protein: CASTGSGTSGCLARETQYF

V gene: TRBV9
clone size: -
J gene: TRBJ2-7
D gene: -
CDR3 DNA: TGTGCCAGCAGCGAAACGAGGGGACCCTACAATGAGCAGTACTTC
CDR3 protein: CASSETRGPYNEQYF

V gene: TRBV3-1
clone size: -
J gene: TRBJ2-5
D gene: -
CDR3 DNA: TGTGCCAGCAGCCAAGGCGCGCAGTGGACCCAGTACTTC
CDR3 protein: CASSQGAQWTQYF

V gene: TRBV2
clone size: few
J gene: TRBJ2-5
D gene: TRBD1
CDR3 DNA: TGTGCCAGCAGAGTTACAGGGGTCCGGGAGACCCAGTACTTC
CDR3 protein: CASRVTGVRETQYF

V gene: TRBV20-1
clone size: -
J gene: TRBJ2-5
D gene: -
CDR3 DNA: TGCAGTGCTAGTAGCCAGGGCCGGACCCACCCCCAAGAGACCCAGTACTTC
CDR3 protein: CSASSQGRTHPQETQYF

V gene: TRBV20-1
clone size: -
J gene: TRBJ2-7
D gene: -
CDR3 DNA: TGCAGTGCAGCCTCCTACGAGCAGTACTTC
CDR3 protein: CSAASYEQYF

V gene: TRBV4-1
clone size: few
J gene: TRBJ2-7
D gene: TRBD2
CDR3 DNA: TGCGCCAGCAGCCAAGATTCGGGACTAGCGGGAGGGCGATACGAGCAGTACTTC
CDR3 protein: CASSQDSGLAGGRYEQYF

V gene: TRBV30
clone size: -
J gene: TRBJ2-7
D gene: -
CDR3 DNA: TGTGCCTGGAATAGGGCTTCTGGCGAGCAGTACTTC
CDR3 protein: CAWNRASGEQYF

V gene: TRBV2
clone size: -
J gene: TRBJ2-3
D gene: -
CDR3 DNA: TGTGCCAGCAGTGAAGCGGAGGGCAGCACAGATACGCAGTATTTT
CDR3 protein: CASSEAEGSTDTQYF

V gene: TRBV18
clone size: few
J gene: TRBJ2-7
D gene: -
CDR3 DNA: TGTGCCAGCTCTCTTCAGAAGGACTCCTACGAGCAGTACTTC
CDR3 protein: CASSLQKDSYEQYF

V gene: TRBV29-1
clone size: -
J gene: TRBJ1-3
D gene: TRBD1
CDR3 DNA: TGCAGCGTTGAAGGGCGGGGACAGGGTGCTGGAAACACCATATATTTT
CDR3 protein: CSVEGRGQGAGNTIYF

V gene: TRBV12-5
clone size: -
J gene: TRBJ2-5
D gene: -
CDR3 DNA: TGTGCTAGTGGTTTGGTAAAGCAGCAAGAGACCCAGTACTTC
CDR3 protein: CASGLVKQQETQYF

V gene: TRBV5-1
clone size: few
J gene: TRBJ2-5
D gene: -
CDR3 DNA: TGCGCCAGCAGCTTGGTGAAAGTTCAAGAGACCCAGTACTTC
CDR3 protein: CASSLVKVQETQYF

V gene: TRBV20-1
clone size: -
J gene: TRBJ2-7
D gene: -
CDR3 DNA: TGCAGTGCTACCCGAGGCCAGTACTTC
CDR3 protein: CSATRGQYF

V gene: TRBV18
clone size: -
J gene: TRBJ2-7
D gene: TRBD1
CDR3 DNA: TGTGCCAGCTCACCTATACAGGGGGGAGGCGAGCAGTACTTC
CDR3 protein: CASSPIQGGGEQYF

V gene: TRBV5-1
clone size: few
J gene: TRBJ2-5
D gene: -
CDR3 DNA: TGCGCCAGCAGCTTGTCACAGACCAGCCAAGAGACCCAGTACTTC
CDR3 protein: CASSLSQTSQETQYF

V gene: TRBV7-9
clone size: -
J gene: TRBJ2-3
D gene: -
CDR3 DNA: TGTGCCAGCAGCCACCCAGGGGGGACAGATACGCAGTATTTT
CDR3 protein: CASSHPGGTDTQYF

V gene: TRBV6-1
clone size: -
J gene: TRBJ1-1
D gene: TRBD1
CDR3 DNA: TGTGCCAGCAGTGCCTCCGGGACAGCAGAAGCTTTCTTT
CDR3 protein: CASSASGTAEAFF

V gene: TRBV5-1
clone size: -
J gene: TRBJ2-1
D gene: TRBD1
CDR3 DNA: TGCGCCAGCAGCTTGGCGGTCAGGGGGTCCTACAATGAGCAGTTCTTC
CDR3 protein: CASSLAVRGSYNEQFF

V gene: TRBV11-2
clone size: few
J gene: TRBJ1-4
D gene: -
CDR3 DNA: TGTGCCAGCAGCTTAACGGGACGGATTGAAAAACTGTTTTTT
CDR3 protein: CASSLTGRIEKLFF

V gene: TRBV2
clone size: -
J gene: TRBJ2-4
D gene: TRBD2
CDR3 DNA: TGTGCCAGCAGTGAGTCTCCGGGAGGGATTCAGTACTTC
CDR3 protein: CASSESPGGIQYF

V gene: TRBV12-3/TRBV12-4
clone size: few
J gene: TRBJ2-7
D gene: -
CDR3 DNA: TGTGCCAGCAGTTTTCTCGGTGGTTTCGAGCAGTACTTC
CDR3 protein: CASSFLGGFEQYF

V gene: TRBV5-1
clone size: -
J gene: TRBJ2-2
D gene: -
CDR3 DNA: TGCGCCAGCAGCTTGGAATTGGACAACACCGGGGAGCTGTTTTTT
CDR3 protein: CASSLELDNTGELFF

V gene: TRBV28
clone size: once
J gene: TRBJ1-2
D gene: -
CDR3 DNA: TGTGCCAGAAGGTTTGCCTCAAGAACGCGTGGCTACACCTTC
CDR3 protein: CARRFASRTRGYTF

V gene: TRBV10-3
clone size: -
J gene: TRBJ2-6
D gene: TRBD1
CDR3 DNA: TGTGCCATCAGTGAATCGGACAGGCGAGGGGCCAACGTCCTGACTTTC
CDR3 protein: CAISESDRRGANVLTF

V gene: TRBV7-9
clone size: -
J gene: TRBJ2-7
D gene: -
CDR3 DNA: TGTGCCAGCAGCTTAGAAGTAGGGGCCATCCCTAACGAGCAGTACTTC
CDR3 protein: CASSLEVGAIPNEQYF

V gene: TRBV7-3
clone size: once
J gene: TRBJ1-2
D gene: TRBD1
CDR3 DNA: TGTGCCAGCAGCCTAAACACAGGGGGAAGTGGCTACACCTTC
CDR3 protein: CASSLNTGGSGYTF

V gene: TRBV12-3/TRBV12-4
clone size: few
J gene: TRBJ2-3
D gene: -
CDR3 DNA: TGTGCCAGCAGCCAGCCCAGAGTTAGCACAGATACGCAGTATTTT
CDR3 protein: CASSQPRVSTDTQYF

V gene: TRBV4-2
clone size: -
J gene: TRBJ2-3
D gene: TRBD2
CDR3 DNA: TGTGCCAGCAGCCAAGATCGACTAGCGGGGAGCACAGATACGCAGTATTTT
CDR3 protein: CASSQDRLAGSTDTQYF

V gene: TRBV7-6
clone size: few
J gene: TRBJ2-7
D gene: TRBD2
CDR3 DNA: TGTGCCAGCAGCTTCCTAGCGGGAGATAACTACGAGCAGTACTTC
CDR3 protein: CASSFLAGDNYEQYF

V gene: TRBV3-1
clone size: -
J gene: TRBJ2-5
D gene: TRBD1
CDR3 DNA: TGTGCCAGCAGCCAAGGAAACAGGGGGGTGACCCAGTACTTC
CDR3 protein: CASSQGNRGVTQYF

V gene: TRBV20-1
clone size: -
J gene: TRBJ2-3
D gene: TRBD2
CDR3 DNA: TGCAGTGGAAGGGAATTCATAGCGGGAGGGCGGGTAGATACGCAGTATTTT
CDR3 protein: CSGREFIAGGRVDTQYF

V gene: TRBV29-1
clone size: many
J gene: TRBJ2-7
D gene: TRBD1
CDR3 DNA: TGCAGCGGAGGGACAGACCCCTGGGAGCAGTACTTC
CDR3 protein: CSGGTDPWEQYF

V gene: TRBV2
clone size: -
J gene: TRBJ1-5
D gene: -
CDR3 DNA: TGTGCCAGCAGAGTTGACAGTAATCAGCCCCAGCATTTT
CDR3 protein: CASRVDSNQPQHF

V gene: TRBV3-1
clone size: -
J gene: TRBJ2-1
D gene: TRBD1
CDR3 DNA: TGTGCCAGCAGCCGGCATGGGACAGCCCAGGGCTACAATGAGCAGTTCTTC
CDR3 protein: CASSRHGTAQGYNEQFF

V gene: TRBV2
clone size: -
J gene: TRBJ1-4
D gene: -
CDR3 DNA: TGTGCCAGCAGTGGCTCAACTAATGAAAAACTGTTTTTT
CDR3 protein: CASSGSTNEKLFF

V gene: TRBV20-1
clone size: -
J gene: TRBJ2-7
D gene: -
CDR3 DNA: TGCAGTGCAACGACAGGACGGGACCTCTACGAGCAGTACTTC
CDR3 protein: CSATTGRDLYEQYF

V gene: TRBV20-1
clone size: -
J gene: TRBJ1-1
D gene: -
CDR3 DNA: TGCAGTGCTAGAGGGTCGTCAGGGGCAGGGGCGACTGAAGCTTTCTTT
CDR3 protein: CSARGSSGAGATEAFF

V gene: TRBV7-2
clone size: few
J gene: TRBJ2-1
D gene: TRBD2
CDR3 DNA: TGTGCCACCGGGGAGGGGAGCTGGGGGAATGAGCAGTTCTTC
CDR3 protein: CATGEGSWGNEQFF

V gene: TRBV11-2
clone size: few
J gene: TRBJ1-1
D gene: -
CDR3 DNA: TGTGCCAGCAGCTTAGGTATGGGTATCCCTGAAGCTTTCTTT
CDR3 protein: CASSLGMGIPEAFF

V gene: TRBV10-3
clone size: -
J gene: TRBJ2-5
D gene: TRBD2
CDR3 DNA: TGTGCCATCAGTGAGTCGGGAGGGCCCCAAGAGACCCAGTACTTC
CDR3 protein: CAISESGGPQETQYF

V gene: TRBV20-1
clone size: -
J gene: TRBJ2-7
D gene: TRBD2
CDR3 DNA: TGCAGTGCTAGAGGGGGAGGCGGGAGCTCCTACGAGCAGTACTTC
CDR3 protein: CSARGGGGSSYEQYF

V gene: TRBV11-2
clone size: once
J gene: TRBJ2-2
D gene: TRBD2
CDR3 DNA: TGTGCCAGCAGTGGGACTAGCGACCCCGCGAACACCGGGGAGCTGTTTTTT
CDR3 protein: CASSGTSDPANTGELFF

V gene: TRBV20-1
clone size: -
J gene: TRBJ2-3
D gene: TRBD1
CDR3 DNA: TGCAGTGCTGAGGGGACAGCCAGGCACAGATACGCGTATTTT
CDR3 protein: CSAEGTARHRYAYF

V gene: TRBV20-1
clone size: few
J gene: TRBJ2-1
D gene: TRBD2
CDR3 DNA: TGCAGTGCTCGGGACTATCGGTCTAGCGGGCCCGGATACAATGAGCAGTTCTTC
CDR3 protein: CSARDYRSSGPGYNEQFF

V gene: TRBV2
clone size: -
J gene: TRBJ2-1
D gene: TRBD2
CDR3 DNA: TGTGCCAGCAACCCAGGACGAGCGGGAGGAAATGAGCAGTTCTTC
CDR3 protein: CASNPGRAGGNEQFF

V gene: TRBV7-9
clone size: -
J gene: TRBJ2-7
D gene: -
CDR3 DNA: TGTGCCAGCAGCTTTGGGTCAGGAAGAACCTACGAGCAGTACTTC
CDR3 protein: CASSFGSGRTYEQYF

V gene: TRBV3-1
clone size: -
J gene: TRBJ1-1
D gene: -
CDR3 DNA: TGTGCCAGCAGCCAAGGCGTGGCGAACACTGAAGCTTTCTTT
CDR3 protein: CASSQGVANTEAFF

V gene: TRBV4-1
clone size: -
J gene: TRBJ2-1
D gene: -
CDR3 DNA: TGCGCCAGCAGCCGTTTGGGGATTACATACAATGAGCAGTTCTTC
CDR3 protein: CASSRLGITYNEQFF

V gene: TRBV5-1
clone size: -
J gene: TRBJ2-1
D gene: -
CDR3 DNA: TGCGCCAGCAGGGCCAACCTCGTGTATAATGAGCAGTTCTTC
CDR3 protein: CASRANLVYNEQFF

V gene: TRBV12-3/TRBV12-4
clone size: few
J gene: TRBJ2-4
D gene: TRBD2
CDR3 DNA: TGTGCCAGCACTGAAGGCGAGCGGGAGTCGGGCAAAAACATTCAGTACTTC
CDR3 protein: CASTEGERESGKNIQYF

V gene: TRBV28
clone size: once
J gene: TRBJ1-5
D gene: -
CDR3 DNA: TGTGCCAGTAACAGGGTTGATAGCAATCAGCCCCAGCATTTT
CDR3 protein: CASNRVDSNQPQHF

V gene: TRBV21-1
clone size: -
J gene: TRBJ2-7
D gene: -
CDR3 DNA: TGTGCCAGCAGCGAAGTTATCGGGGGACGTCCGTGGGGGGTTGGCGAGCAGTACTTC
CDR3 protein: CASSEVIGGRPWGVGEQYF

V gene: TRBV15
clone size: -
J gene: TRBJ2-3
D gene: TRBD2
CDR3 DNA: TGTGCCACCAGCAGAGCCGGGACTAGCGTCACAGATACGCAGTATTTT
CDR3 protein: CATSRAGTSVTDTQYF